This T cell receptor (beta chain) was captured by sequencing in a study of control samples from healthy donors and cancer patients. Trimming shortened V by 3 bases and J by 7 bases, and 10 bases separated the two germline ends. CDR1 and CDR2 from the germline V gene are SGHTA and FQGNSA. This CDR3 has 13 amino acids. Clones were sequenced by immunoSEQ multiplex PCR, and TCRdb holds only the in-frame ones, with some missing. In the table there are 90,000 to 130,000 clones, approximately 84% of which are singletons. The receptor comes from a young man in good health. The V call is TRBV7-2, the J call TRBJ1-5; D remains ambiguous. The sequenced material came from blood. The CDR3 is CASSLTDLQPQHF. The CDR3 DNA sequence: TGTGCCAGCAGCTTGACGGATCTACAGCCCCAGCATTTT.